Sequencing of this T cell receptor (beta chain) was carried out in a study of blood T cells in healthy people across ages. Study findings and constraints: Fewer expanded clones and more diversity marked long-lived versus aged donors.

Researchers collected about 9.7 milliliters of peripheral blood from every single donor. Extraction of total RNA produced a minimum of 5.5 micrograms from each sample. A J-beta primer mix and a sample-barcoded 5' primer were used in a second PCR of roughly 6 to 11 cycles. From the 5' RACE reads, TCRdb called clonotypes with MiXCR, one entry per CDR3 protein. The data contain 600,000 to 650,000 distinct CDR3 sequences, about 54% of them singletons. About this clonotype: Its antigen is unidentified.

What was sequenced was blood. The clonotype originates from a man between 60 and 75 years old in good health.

CDR3 nucleotide sequence: TGCAGCGCTCAATTCCGGGACACCAAGGGGGACACTGAAGCTTTCTTT. This gives the protein CSAQFRDTKGDTEAFF. The chain is built from TRBV29-1 and TRBJ1-1; D may be TRBD1 (6 bases). Germline V gives CDR1 SQVTM, CDR2 ANQGSEA. CDR3 length equals 16 residues. The ends were cut back, 7 bases at V and 3 bases at J, with 24 bases in the middle.